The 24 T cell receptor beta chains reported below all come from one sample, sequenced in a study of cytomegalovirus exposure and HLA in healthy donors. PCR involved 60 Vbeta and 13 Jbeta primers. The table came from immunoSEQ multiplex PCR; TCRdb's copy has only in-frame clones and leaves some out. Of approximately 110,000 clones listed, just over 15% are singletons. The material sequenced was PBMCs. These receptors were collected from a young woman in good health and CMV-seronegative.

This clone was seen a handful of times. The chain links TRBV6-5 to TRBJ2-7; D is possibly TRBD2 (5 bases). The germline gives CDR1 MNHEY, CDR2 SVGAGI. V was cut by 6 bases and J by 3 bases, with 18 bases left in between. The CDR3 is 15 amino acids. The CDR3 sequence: CASSPLTEVGYEQYF. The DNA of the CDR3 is TGTGCCAGCAGCCCCCTTACGGAGGTGGGCTACGAGCAGTACTTC.

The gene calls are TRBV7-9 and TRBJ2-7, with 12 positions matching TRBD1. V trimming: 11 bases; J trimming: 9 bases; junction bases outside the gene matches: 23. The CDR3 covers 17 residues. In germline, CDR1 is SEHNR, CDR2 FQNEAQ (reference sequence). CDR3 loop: CAGAGTGGSGGSVGQYF. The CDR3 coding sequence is TGTGCCGGAGCCGGGACAGGGGGCTCCGGGGGGTCGGTGGGGCAGTACTTC.

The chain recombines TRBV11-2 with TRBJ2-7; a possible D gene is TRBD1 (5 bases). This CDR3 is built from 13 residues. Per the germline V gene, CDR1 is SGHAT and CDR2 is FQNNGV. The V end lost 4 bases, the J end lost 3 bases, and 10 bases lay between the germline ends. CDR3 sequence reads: CASSWGGVYEQYF. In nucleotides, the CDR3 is TGTGCCAGCAGCTGGGGCGGCGTCTACGAGCAGTACTTC.

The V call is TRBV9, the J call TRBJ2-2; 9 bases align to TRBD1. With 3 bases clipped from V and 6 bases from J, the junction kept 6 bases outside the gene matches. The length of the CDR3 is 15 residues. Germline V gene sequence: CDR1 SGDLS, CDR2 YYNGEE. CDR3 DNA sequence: TGTGCCAGCAGCGCCACAGGGGGCGCGGCCGGGGAGCTGTTTTTT. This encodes CASSATGGAAGELFF. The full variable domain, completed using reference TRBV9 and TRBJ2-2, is DSGVTQTPKHLITATGQRVTLRCSPRSGDLSVYWYQQSLDQGLQFLIQYYNGEERAKGNILERFSAQQFPDLHSELNLSSLELGDSALYFCASSATGGAAGELFFGEGSRLTVL.

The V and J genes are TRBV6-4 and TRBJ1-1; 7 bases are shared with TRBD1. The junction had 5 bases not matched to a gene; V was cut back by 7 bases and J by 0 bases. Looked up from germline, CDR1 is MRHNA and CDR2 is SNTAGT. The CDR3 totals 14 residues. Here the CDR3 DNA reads TGTGCCAGCAAATTGGACAGGATGAACACTGAAGCTTTCTTT. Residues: CASKLDRMNTEAFF.

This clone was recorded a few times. The CDR3 nucleotides read TGTGCCAGCAGCTACTACCCCCGGGACAGAAACTACGAGCAGTACTTC. This gives the protein CASSYYPRDRNYEQYF. V and J are TRBV7-8 and TRBJ2-7, with TRBD1 identical over 7 bases. The trim removed 4 bases at V and 3 bases at J, leaving 12 bases unmatched. The CDR3 runs 16 residues. Germline V gene sequence: CDR1 SGHVS, CDR2 FQNEAQ.

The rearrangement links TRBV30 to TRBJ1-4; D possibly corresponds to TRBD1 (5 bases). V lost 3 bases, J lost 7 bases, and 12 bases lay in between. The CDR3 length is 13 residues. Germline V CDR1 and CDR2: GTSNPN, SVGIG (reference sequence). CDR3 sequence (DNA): TGTGCCTGGAGCCTCAGGGAGGGTGAAAAACTGTTTTTT. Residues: CAWSLREGEKLFF.

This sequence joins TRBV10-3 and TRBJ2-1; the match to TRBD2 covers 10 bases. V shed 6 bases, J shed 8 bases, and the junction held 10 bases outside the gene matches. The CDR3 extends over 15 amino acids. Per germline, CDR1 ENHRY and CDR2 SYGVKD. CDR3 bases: TGTGCCATCAGCCGAAGCGGGGGGGACGTTGATGAGCAGTTCTTC. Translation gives CAISRSGGDVDEQFF.

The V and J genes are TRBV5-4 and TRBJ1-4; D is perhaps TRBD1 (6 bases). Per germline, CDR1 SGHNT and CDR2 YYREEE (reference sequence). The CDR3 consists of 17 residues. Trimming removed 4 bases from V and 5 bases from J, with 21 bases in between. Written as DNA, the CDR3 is TGTGCCAGCAGCGCCCAGCCCCCGGTAGGGGGAAATGAAAAACTGTTTTTT. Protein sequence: CASSAQPPVGGNEKLFF.

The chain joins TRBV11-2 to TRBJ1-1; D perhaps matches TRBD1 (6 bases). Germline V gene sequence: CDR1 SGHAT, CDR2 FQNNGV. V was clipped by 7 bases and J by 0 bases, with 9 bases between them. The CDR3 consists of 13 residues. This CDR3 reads CASKKGVNTEAFF. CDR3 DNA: TGTGCCAGCAAAAAGGGGGTGAACACTGAAGCTTTCTTT.

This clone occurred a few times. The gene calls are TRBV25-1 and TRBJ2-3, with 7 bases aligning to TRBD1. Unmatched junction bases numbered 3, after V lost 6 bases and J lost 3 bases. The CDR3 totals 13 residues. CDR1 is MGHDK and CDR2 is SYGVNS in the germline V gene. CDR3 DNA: TGTGCCAGCAGGGACAGGTGGACAGATACGCAGTATTTT. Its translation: CASRDRWTDTQYF.

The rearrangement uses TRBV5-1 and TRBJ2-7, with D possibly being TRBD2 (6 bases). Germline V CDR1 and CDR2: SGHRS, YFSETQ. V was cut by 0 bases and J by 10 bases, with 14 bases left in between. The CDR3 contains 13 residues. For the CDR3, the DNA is TGCGCCAGCAGCTTGGACTTCCGGGGACTCCAGTACTTC. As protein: CASSLDFRGLQYF.

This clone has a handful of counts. Here the CDR3 DNA reads TGTGCCAGCAGCGTAGGAGACAGGGAGAACACTGAAGCTTTCTTT. Its translation: CASSVGDRENTEAFF. This sequence joins TRBV9 and TRBJ1-1; the match to TRBD1 covers 7 bases. The CDR3 runs 15 residues. Trimming cost V 0 bases and J 1 base; bases outside gene matches: 3. The V gene's germline CDR1 is SGDLS and CDR2 YYNGEE.

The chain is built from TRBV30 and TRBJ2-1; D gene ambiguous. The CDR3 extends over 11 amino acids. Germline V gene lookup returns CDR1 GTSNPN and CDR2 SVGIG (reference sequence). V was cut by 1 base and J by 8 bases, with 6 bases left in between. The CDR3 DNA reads TGTGCCTGGAGTGCTAGGTATGAGCAGTTCTTC. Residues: CAWSARYEQFF.

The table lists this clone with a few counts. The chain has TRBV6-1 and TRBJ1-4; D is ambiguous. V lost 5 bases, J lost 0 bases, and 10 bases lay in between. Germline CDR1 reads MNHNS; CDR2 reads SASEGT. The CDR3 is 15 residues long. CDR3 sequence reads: CASSQRTPTNEKLFF. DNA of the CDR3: TGTGCCAGCAGTCAAAGGACTCCAACTAATGAAAAACTGTTTTTT.

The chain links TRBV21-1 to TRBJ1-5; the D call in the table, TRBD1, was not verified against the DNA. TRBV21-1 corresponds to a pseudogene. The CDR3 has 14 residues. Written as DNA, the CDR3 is TGTGCCAGCTTGACAGGAGCGAGCAATCAGCCCCAGCATTTT. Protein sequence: CASLTGASNQPQHF.

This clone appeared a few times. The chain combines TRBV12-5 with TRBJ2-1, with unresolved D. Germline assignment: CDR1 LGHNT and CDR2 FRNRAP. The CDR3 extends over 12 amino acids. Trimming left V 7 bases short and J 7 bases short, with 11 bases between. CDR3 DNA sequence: TGTGCTAGTGCCTACGTCCGAAATGAGCAGTTCTTC. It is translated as CASAYVRNEQFF.

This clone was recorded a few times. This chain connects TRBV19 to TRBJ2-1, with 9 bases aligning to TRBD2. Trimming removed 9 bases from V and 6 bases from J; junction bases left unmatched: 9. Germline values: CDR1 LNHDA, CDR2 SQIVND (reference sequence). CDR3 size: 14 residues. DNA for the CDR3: TGTGCCAGCTCCGGACTAGCGCTCGGCAATGAGCAGTTCTTC. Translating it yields CASSGLALGNEQFF.

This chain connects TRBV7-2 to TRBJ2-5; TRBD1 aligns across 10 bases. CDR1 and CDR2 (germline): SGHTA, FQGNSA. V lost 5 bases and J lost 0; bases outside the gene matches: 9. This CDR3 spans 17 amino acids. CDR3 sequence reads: CASSRFWTGGDQETQYF. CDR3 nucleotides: TGTGCCAGCAGCCGCTTTTGGACAGGGGGAGACCAAGAGACCCAGTACTTC.

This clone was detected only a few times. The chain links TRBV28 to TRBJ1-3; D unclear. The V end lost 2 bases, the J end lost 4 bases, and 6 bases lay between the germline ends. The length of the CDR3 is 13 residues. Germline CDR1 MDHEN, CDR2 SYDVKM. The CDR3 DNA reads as TGTGCCAGCAGTTTACCCCAGGGAAACACCATATATTTT. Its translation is CASSLPQGNTIYF.

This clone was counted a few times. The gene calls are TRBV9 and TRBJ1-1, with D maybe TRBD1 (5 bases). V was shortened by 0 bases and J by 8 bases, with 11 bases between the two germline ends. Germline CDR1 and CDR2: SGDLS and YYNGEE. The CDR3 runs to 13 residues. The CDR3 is CASSVGGRGEAFF. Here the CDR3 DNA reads TGTGCCAGCAGCGTAGGGGGGAGGGGAGAAGCTTTCTTT.

The DNA of the CDR3 is TGTGCCAGCTCGGTTGGGGACAGCACCTACGAGCAGTACTTC. Its translation is CASSVGDSTYEQYF. The J gene is TRBJ2-7, the V gene TRBV6-1; 7 bases are a match to TRBD1. Germline lookup yields CDR1 MNHNS and CDR2 SASEGT. The CDR3 length is 14 residues. The trim removed 8 bases at V and 2 bases at J, leaving 9 bases unmatched.

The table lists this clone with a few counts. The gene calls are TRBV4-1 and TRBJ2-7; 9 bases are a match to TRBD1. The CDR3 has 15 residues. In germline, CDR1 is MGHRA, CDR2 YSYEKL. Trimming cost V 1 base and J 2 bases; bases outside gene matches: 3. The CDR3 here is CASSQGQGGTYEQYF. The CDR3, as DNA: TGCGCCAGCAGCCAAGGACAGGGGGGAACCTACGAGCAGTACTTC.

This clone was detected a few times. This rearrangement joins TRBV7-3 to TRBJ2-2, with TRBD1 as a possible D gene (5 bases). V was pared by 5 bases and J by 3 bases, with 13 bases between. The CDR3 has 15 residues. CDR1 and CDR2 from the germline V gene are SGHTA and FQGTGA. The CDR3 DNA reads TGTGCCAGCAGCCTAGGGCAGGGATACACCGGGGAGCTGTTTTTT. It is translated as CASSLGQGYTGELFF.